This TCR beta chain was observed in a study of T cells after yellow fever vaccination. Study context: Preparation of the low-cell-number fractions used SMART-Seq v4 Ultra Low Input. Regarding the study as a whole: A weaker secondary response peaked on day 5, the primary on day 15. Of the clonotypes, a small share occurred in both CD4 and CD8 compartments.

In this sample, this clonotype turned up many times. Its antigen is unidentified. The study made its TCR cDNA through 5'RACE template switching. That step introduced a universal primer site along with UMIs. TCRdb ran MiXCR on the 5' RACE reads and lists one entry per CDR3 protein. Altogether some 250,000 distinct CDR3 sequences are present, more than 3.5% being singletons, with the ten largest covering 19%. Germline loops: CDR1 SGHTA, CDR2 FQGNSA. Trimming at V came to 4 bases and at J to 1 base, leaving 1 base not matched to a gene. The CDR3 sequence is 15 residues long. This sequence was found in a man aged 18-30 years who received the YFV17D yellow fever vaccine. The sample consisted of PBMCs, taken 15 days after the yellow fever booster vaccination. This sequence joins TRBV7-2 and TRBJ1-5, with 10 positions matching TRBD1. As DNA, the CDR3 is TGTGCCAGCAGCTCGGGACAGGGGAGCAATCAGCCCCAGCATTTT. Its protein is CASSSGQGSNQPQHF.